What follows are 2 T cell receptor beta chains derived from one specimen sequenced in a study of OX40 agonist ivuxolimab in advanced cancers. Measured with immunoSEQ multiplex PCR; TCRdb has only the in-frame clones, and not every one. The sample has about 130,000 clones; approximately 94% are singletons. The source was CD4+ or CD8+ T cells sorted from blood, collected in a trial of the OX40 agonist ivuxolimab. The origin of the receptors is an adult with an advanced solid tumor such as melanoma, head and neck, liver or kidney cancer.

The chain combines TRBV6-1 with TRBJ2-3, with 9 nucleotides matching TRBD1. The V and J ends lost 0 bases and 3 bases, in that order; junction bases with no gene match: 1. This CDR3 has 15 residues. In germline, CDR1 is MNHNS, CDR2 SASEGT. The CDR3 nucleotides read TGTGCCAGCAGTGAAGCTGGACAGGGGACAGATACGCAGTATTTT. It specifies CASSEAGQGTDTQYF.

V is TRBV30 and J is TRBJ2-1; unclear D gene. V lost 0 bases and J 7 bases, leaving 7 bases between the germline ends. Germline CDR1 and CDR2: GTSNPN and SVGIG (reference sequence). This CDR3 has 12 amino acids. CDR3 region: CAWSVIGNEQFF. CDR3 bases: TGTGCCTGGAGTGTGATTGGGAATGAGCAGTTCTTC.